Listed below are T cell receptor beta chains from one sample, sequenced in a study of regulatory T cells in long-lasting Graves disease. TCRdb passed the multiplex PCR reads through MiXCR, listing each CDR3 protein once. The table has about 300,000 distinct CDR3 sequences, about a sixth seen once. Source: peripheral blood mononuclear cells (PBMCs), taken at new diagnosis, from a patient treated with antithyroid drugs. Receptors originate from a female donor with Graves disease. Each CDR3 is given with its conserved first and last residue. Fields, in order: V gene, CDR3 length, D gene, clone size, J gene, CDR3 protein, CDR3 DNA. A D gene is named only where the DNA matches it firmly. Not every row has a clone size; where given, it reads once, few, many or a size class.

V gene: TRBV11-3; CDR3 length: 14; D gene: TRBD2; clone size: NA; J gene: TRBJ2-1; CDR3 protein: CASSLSGRGNEQFF; CDR3 DNA: TGTGCCAGCAGCTTAAGCGGGAGGGGCAATGAGCAGTTCTTC
V gene: TRBV4-1; CDR3 length: 19; D gene: TRBD1; clone size: NA; J gene: TRBJ2-3; CDR3 protein: CASSQLPAGDRDSTDTQYF; CDR3 DNA: TGCGCCAGCAGCCAACTCCCCGCCGGGGACAGGGATAGTACAGATACGCAGTATTTT
V gene: TRBV7-2; CDR3 length: 17; D gene: TRBD1; clone size: NA; J gene: TRBJ1-1; CDR3 protein: CASSLDARGYMNTEAFF; CDR3 DNA: TGTGCCAGCAGCTTAGATGCCAGGGGGTATATGAACACTGAAGCTTTCTTT
V gene: TRBV2; CDR3 length: 20; D gene: TRBD2; clone size: once; J gene: TRBJ2-1; CDR3 protein: CASSEADGLAGQGGYDEQFF; CDR3 DNA: TGTGCCAGCAGTGAAGCGGACGGACTAGCGGGTCAGGGGGGTTACGATGAGCAGTTCTTC
V gene: TRBV20-1; CDR3 length: 15; D gene: TRBD2; clone size: NA; J gene: TRBJ2-7; CDR3 protein: CSARLAGVGAYEQYF; CDR3 DNA: TGCAGTGCTCGACTAGCGGGAGTAGGGGCCTACGAGCAGTACTTC
V gene: TRBV2; CDR3 length: 15; D gene: NA; clone size: many; J gene: TRBJ1-2; CDR3 protein: CASSMAGNPHYGYTF; CDR3 DNA: TGTGCCAGCAGTATGGCAGGGAATCCCCACTATGGCTACACCTTC
V gene: TRBV29-1; CDR3 length: 13; D gene: NA; clone size: many; J gene: TRBJ2-3; CDR3 protein: CSVPWESTDTQYF; CDR3 DNA: TGCAGCGTTCCATGGGAGAGCACAGATACGCAGTATTTT
V gene: TRBV5-1; CDR3 length: 15; D gene: NA; clone size: many; J gene: TRBJ2-1; CDR3 protein: CASSLDWSSYNEQFF; CDR3 DNA: TGCGCCAGCAGTCTAGACTGGAGCTCCTACAATGAGCAGTTCTTC
V gene: TRBV6-1; CDR3 length: 15; D gene: TRBD1; clone size: many; J gene: TRBJ1-6; CDR3 protein: CASTSTGPYNSPLHF; CDR3 DNA: TGTGCCAGCACTTCGACAGGGCCTTATAATTCACCCCTCCACTTT
V gene: TRBV7-9; CDR3 length: 14; D gene: NA; clone size: few; J gene: TRBJ1-6; CDR3 protein: CASSLAGSGDVLHF; CDR3 DNA: TGTGCCAGCAGCTTAGCAGGGTCCGGAGATGTCCTCCACTTT
V gene: TRBV4-1; CDR3 length: 16; D gene: NA; clone size: NA; J gene: TRBJ2-7; CDR3 protein: CASSQDQGGAAYEQYF; CDR3 DNA: TGCGCCAGCAGCCAAGATCAGGGGGGGGCCGCCTACGAGCAGTACTTC